This entry describes one TCR beta chain. What it recognizes is unknown. The entry originates in a study of shared clonotypes between healthy human individuals. About the research overall: Each donor's CD8 memory used one plate, CD8 naive two, each CD4 subset three.

Some clones are missing from TCRdb's copy, which holds only in-frame ones; the method was immunoSEQ multiplex PCR. The sample contains about 1,500,000 clones, around 97% of which appear only once. The study's findings and limits: Exclusively blood specimens were collected; tissue repertoires likely differ. Few donors limited the genetic and exposure-history diversity represented.

V lost 8 bases and J lost 8, with 15 bases in between. This CDR3 region has 12 residues. Germline V CDR1 and CDR2: MNHEY, SVGAGI. This clonotype was obtained from a man aged 25 to 40 in good health. The sample was naive CD4+ T cells sorted from blood. Indicated subset: CD45RA+ positively selected. The chain employs TRBV6-5 and TRBJ1-2, with a tentative D call TRBD1 (5 bases). CDR3 nucleotides: TGTGCCAGCTGGGGCCGAGGGGAAGGCTACACCTTC. It yields the protein CASWGRGEGYTF.